The next 19 T cell receptor beta chains were all read from a single sample in a study of T cell repertoires in cytomegalovirus infection. Which antigens these TCRs recognize remains unknown. TCRdb itself ran the reads through MiXCR, one entry per CDR3 protein. The data show fewer than 1,000,000 distinct CDR3 sequences, about 33% seen once. The sample in question was cultured CD8+ T cells from PBMCs, obtained from culture after CMV antigen stimulation. The receptors were sampled from a human donor in good health (CMV status not recorded). Some clones in this sample may be carry-over from other donors' samples.

This clonotype showed up many times. The chain uses TRBV7-9 and TRBJ2-2; tentatively, D is TRBD1 (6 bases). The V and J ends lost 7 bases and 4 bases respectively, with 13 bases between them. CDR3 length: 14 residues. CDR1 is SEHNR, CDR2 FQNEAQ, per germline (reference sequence). In DNA, the CDR3 is TGTGCCAGCACCGCAGGGGCCTTCACCGGGGAGCTGTTTTTT. Translated, it gives CASTAGAFTGELFF.

This clonotype was observed a handful of times. The CDR3 DNA reads TGTGCCAGCAGCTCGAGCCCGGGACAGGATAGCGAGCAGTACTTC. Its protein product is CASSSSPGQDSEQYF. The chain links TRBV7-9 to TRBJ2-7, with 8 bases aligning to TRBD1. The CDR3 has 15 residues. V lost 4 bases, J lost 6 bases, and 11 bases stayed unmatched. Germline V gives CDR1 SEHNR, CDR2 FQNEAQ (reference sequence).

This clonotype was recorded at least ten times. CDR3 region: CASSPGPFF. The DNA of the CDR3 is TGTGCCAGCTCCCCAGGACCGTTCTTC. The chain recombines TRBV18 with TRBJ2-1, with unresolved D. With 6 bases removed from V and 15 bases from J, the gap between germline ends came to 9 bases. The CDR3 extends over 9 amino acids. Germline V gene sequence: CDR1 KGHSH, CDR2 LQKENI. Filled out from reference TRBV18 and TRBJ2-1, the complete variable domain reads NAGVMQNPRHLVRRRGQEARLRCSPMKGHSHVYWYRQLPEEGLKFMVYLQKENIIDESGMPKERFSAEFPKEGPSILRIQQVVRGDSAAYFCASSPGPFFGPGTRLTVL.

Only a few counts were recorded for this clonotype. This chain connects TRBV11-2 to TRBJ2-1; a weak D match, TRBD2 (7 bases). Germline V gives CDR1 SGHAT, CDR2 FQNNGV. This CDR3 is built from 14 residues. Deletions cut 3 bases from V and 5 bases from J, with 11 bases between. As DNA, the CDR3 is TGTGCCAGCAGCTTTGAGGGGGGGAACAATGAGCAGTTCTTC. It encodes CASSFEGGNNEQFF. The entire variable domain, with the rest obtained from reference TRBV11-2 and TRBJ2-1, is as follows: EAGVAQSPRYKIIEKRQSVAFWCNPISGHATLYWYQQILGQGPKLLIQFQNNGVVDDSQLPKDRFSAERLKGVDSTLKIQPAKLEDSAVYLCASSFEGGNNEQFFGPGTRLTVL.

This clonotype appeared once. The rearrangement joins TRBV12-3 or TRBV12-4 to TRBJ2-2; D may be TRBD1 (6 bases). The CDR3 sequence is 14 residues long. V lost 6 bases and J lost 5, with 13 bases in between. CDR3 DNA: TGTGCCAGCAGCCAGGGGCCGAGGACCGGGGAGCTGTTTTTT. Translated: CASSQGPRTGELFF.

This clonotype has a single count. The chain couples TRBV9 to TRBJ2-3, with 7 bases aligning to TRBD2. V lost 0 bases and J lost 5; bases outside the gene matches: 12. Per the germline V gene, CDR1 is SGDLS and CDR2 is YYNGEE. This CDR3 comprises 17 residues. CDR3 loop: CASSVEGSGAPVDTQYF. The CDR3, as DNA: TGTGCCAGCAGCGTAGAGGGGAGCGGGGCTCCCGTAGATACGCAGTATTTT.

This clonotype was recorded at least ten times. This chain uses TRBV7-6 with TRBJ2-2, with a weak D call TRBD2 (5 bases). CDR1 SGHVS and CDR2 FNYEAQ come from the germline V gene. V shed 1 base and J shed 5 bases, with 11 bases lying between them. This CDR3 comprises 15 residues. CDR3 in amino acids: CASSLGGPQTGELFF. CDR3 coding DNA: TGTGCCAGCAGCTTAGGAGGGCCCCAAACCGGGGAGCTGTTTTTT.

The CDR3 region is CASSALRAKNIQYF. The CDR3 DNA follows: TGTGCCAGCAGCGCCCTTAGAGCCAAAAACATTCAGTACTTC. The gene calls are TRBV6-1 and TRBJ2-4; D gene ambiguous. Trimming left V 6 bases short and J 0 bases short, with 9 bases between. CDR1 is MNHNS, CDR2 SASEGT, per germline. This CDR3 spans 14 amino acids.

This clonotype was detected ten times or more. The V and J genes are TRBV29-1 and TRBJ2-2; D gene ambiguous. Trimming cost V 5 bases and J 1 base, with 2 bases left between them. From germline, CDR1 is SQVTM and CDR2 ANQGSEA. There are 11 residues in the CDR3. The CDR3 coding sequence is TGCAGCGTTCGGAACACCGGGGAGCTGTTTTTT. It translates to CSVRNTGELFF.

This clonotype occurred many times. The chain employs TRBV7-2 and TRBJ2-7, with a possible D match to TRBD1 (5 bases). The CDR3 is 15 residues long. Germline V gives CDR1 SGHTA, CDR2 FQGNSA. V was pared by 5 bases and J by 2 bases, with 16 bases between. The CDR3 DNA is TGTGCCAGCAGCCGACCAGGGCAGGGCCCCTACGAGCAGTACTTC. Residues: CASSRPGQGPYEQYF. Looking up the rest from reference TRBV7-2 and TRBJ2-7 gives the full variable domain: GAGVSQSPSNKVTEKGKDVELRCDPISGHTALYWYRQSLGQGLEFLIYFQGNSAPDKSGLPSDRFSAERTGGSVSTLTIQRTQQEDSAVYLCASSRPGQGPYEQYFGPGTRLTVT.

The chain recombines TRBV6-2 or TRBV6-3 with TRBJ2-1; 9 bases fit TRBD2. The V segment lost 5 bases and the J segment 4 bases; nucleotides outside the gene matches: 18. This CDR3 is 19 amino acids long. CDR1 and CDR2 (germline): MNHEY, SVGEGT. The CDR3 loop reads CASSPFGLAGLVAYNEQFF. The CDR3 DNA follows: TGTGCCAGCAGTCCTTTCGGGCTAGCGGGGCTAGTAGCATACAATGAGCAGTTCTTC.

This clonotype was recorded many times. The J gene is TRBJ2-5, the V gene TRBV12-3 or TRBV12-4; a weak D match, TRBD2 (5 bases). V shed 5 bases and J shed 7 bases, with 14 bases lying between them. This CDR3 spans 13 amino acids. The CDR3 loop is CASSTGSRRTQYF. DNA of the CDR3: TGTGCCAGCAGTACGGGGTCCAGGAGGACCCAGTACTTC.

The chain has TRBV6-6 and TRBJ1-4; weak D call: TRBD1 (6 bases). The V and J ends lost 2 bases and 6 bases respectively, with 13 bases between them. Per germline, CDR1 MNHNY and CDR2 SVGAGI (reference sequence). The CDR3 contains 15 residues. The CDR3 DNA reads as TGTGCCAGCAGTTACGCGACAGGATTTGATGAAAAACTGTTTTTT. Translating it yields CASSYATGFDEKLFF.

In its sample, this clonotype was seen a few times. The chain carries TRBV11-2 and TRBJ2-4, with D perhaps assigned TRBD1 or TRBD2 (6 bases each). The ends were cut back, 5 bases at V and 0 bases at J, with 14 bases in the middle. The germline V gene has CDR1 SGHAT and CDR2 FQNNGV. This CDR3 contains 16 residues. Here the CDR3 DNA reads TGTGCCAGCAGCCATCCGGGGGCTGGAGCCAAAAACATTCAGTACTTC. The encoded protein is CASSHPGAGAKNIQYF.

DNA of the CDR3: TGTGCCAGCAGCCAAGATGCAGGGGGCTGGGAGGAGCAGTACGTC. It is translated as CASSQDAGGWEEQYV. This chain uses TRBV4-2 with TRBJ2-7; TRBD1 agrees at 8 bases. This CDR3 has 15 residues. Germline V CDR1 and CDR2: LGHNA, YNFKEQ. V shed 0 bases and J 7 bases; nucleotides not matched to a gene: 8.

Note on this clonotype: At one boundary the junction diverges from the germline segment, which might be a read error. The chain carries TRBV7-4 and TRBJ2-7, with a possible D match to TRBD1 (6 bases). The CDR3 covers 15 residues. Germline lookup yields CDR1 SGHVT and CDR2 SQSDAQ. This chain's CDR3 is CPSSASGVPTYEQYF. CDR3 in DNA: TGTCCCAGCAGCGCCTCAGGGGTGCCTACCTACGAGCAGTACTTC.

This chain joins TRBV10-3 and TRBJ2-1, with a possible D match to TRBD1 (6 bases). The germline V gene encodes CDR1 ENHRY and CDR2 SYGVKD. Trimming removed 0 bases from V and 5 bases from J, with 14 bases in between. The CDR3 consists of 16 residues. The CDR3 loop is CAISESRQGNDNEQFF. CDR3 in DNA: TGTGCCATCAGTGAGTCCAGGCAGGGGAATGACAATGAGCAGTTCTTC.

The DNA for the CDR3 is TGTGCCAGCAGCTTGGAGGGATCTCTGCCCCAGCATTTT. It is translated as CASSLEGSLPQHF. The chain uses TRBV13 and TRBJ1-5; D is unclear. The germline V gene has CDR1 PRHDT and CDR2 FYEKMQ (reference sequence). The CDR3 length is 13 residues. Trimming shortened V by 3 bases and J by 9 bases, and 12 bases separated the two germline ends.

The table lists this clonotype with many counts. The CDR3 loop reads CASSYSSEATSTDTQYF. The CDR3 nucleotides read TGCGCCAGCAGCTACTCCTCCGAGGCGACCAGCACAGATACGCAGTATTTT. The V and J genes are TRBV4-3 and TRBJ2-3; unclear D gene. The V gene lost 5 bases and the J gene lost 0 bases, with 18 bases spanning the gap. Germline V gives CDR1 LGHNA, CDR2 YSLEER. The CDR3 has 17 amino acids.